Judged by abundance, the clone carrying this T cell receptor (beta chain) is medium-sized. The data were taken from a study of CDR3 diversity in severe acne. Germline CDR1 reads ENHRY; CDR2 reads SYGVKD. Deletions cut 3 bases from V and 7 bases from J, with 16 bases between. This CDR3 is 15 amino acids long. TCRdb redid the calling of the PCR reads with MiXCR, one entry per CDR3 protein. Among about 85,000 distinct CDR3 sequences, 45% to 55% were seen once, and the ten largest hold 9.5% to 13%. The TCR comes from a male donor in good health, serving as a control. This chain uses TRBV10-3 with TRBJ1-5; the D gene is possibly TRBD1 (5 bases). The material sequenced was blood. In nucleotides, the CDR3 is TGTGCCATCAGTGATAAGGGGAAAGGCGGGCAGCCCCAGCATTTT. Protein sequence: CAISDKGKGGQPQHF.